Below, 26 T cell receptor delta chains from the same sample are listed, as sequenced in a study of gamma-delta chains in newborns, infants, children. TCRdb made new clone calls on the reads using CATT. The top ten clones hold approximately 10% of a sample with about 6,900 delta-chain clones, approximately 2.1% of them seen once. The sample consisted of blood. These receptors were obtained from a child who was a newborn, infant or young child, either healthy, febrile or measles-vaccinated (not recorded which).

As concerns this clone: The protein TCRdb lists belongs to a much larger clone and differs from this DNA's translation at residue 17, which points to a read error; the protein shown is made from the DNA. This sequence joins TRDV2 and TRDJ3, with TRDD3 matching over 13 bases. Per germline, CDR1 GEAIGNYY and CDR2 EKD. The CDR3 runs 19 residues. CDR3 sequence (DNA): TGTGCCTGTGACAAACTGGGGGATACGAGCTCCTGGGACACCCGACAGACGTTTTTC. It encodes CACDKLGDTSSWDTRQTFF.

About this clone: The TCRdb record carries a much larger clone's protein, which differs from this DNA's translation at residue 4; a read error is the likely cause, and the protein listed here is the DNA translation. This CDR3 reads CACGTVLGGSWDTRQMFF. In nucleotides, the CDR3 is TGTGCCTGTGGCACCGTACTGGGGGGCTCCTGGGACACCCGACAGATGTTTTTC. The chain uses TRDV2 and TRDJ3, with 8 nucleotides matching TRDD3. The CDR3 extends over 18 amino acids. The germline CDR1 and CDR2 sequences are GEAIGNYY and EKD.

Regarding this clone: The TCRdb protein comes from a much larger clone and disagrees with this DNA's translation at residue 15, likely due to a read error; the protein given here is derived from the DNA. The chain employs TRDV2 and TRDJ1; TRDD3 matches at 7 bases. The CDR3 spans 17 residues. Looked up from germline, CDR1 is GEAIGNYY and CDR2 is EKD. The CDR3 here is CACDPVSTGVLTDKPIF. As DNA, the CDR3 is TGTGCCTGTGACCCTGTCAGTACTGGGGTCCTCACCGATAAACCCATCTTT.

This clone was counted many times. The likely explanation is a read error, given a far larger clone one base away. The sample carries other DNA sequences with the same CDR3. V gene TRDV2 combines with J gene TRDJ1; 7 nucleotides match TRDD3. The germline CDR1 and CDR2 sequences are GEAIGNYY and EKD. The CDR3 consists of 14 residues. Here the CDR3 reads CACDTVGDTDKPIF. Here the CDR3 DNA reads TGTGCCTGTGACACCGTGGGGGACACCGATAAACCCATCTTT.

This clone is labeled as medium-sized (0.01 to 0.1%). Other nucleotide sequences from this sample produce the same CDR3. The chain recombines TRDV2 with TRDJ3; 12 nucleotides match TRDD3. Germline CDR1 reads GEAIGNYY; CDR2 reads EKD. The CDR3 loop spans 19 amino acids. J was trimmed by 0 bases and V by 2 bases; bases with no gene match: 4. In DNA form, the CDR3 reads TGTGCCTGTGACAAAGTACTGGGGGATACCTCCTGGGACACCCGACAGATGTTTTTC. It encodes CACDKVLGDTSWDTRQMFF.

With respect to this clone: A read error likely explains why the TCRdb protein, taken from a much larger clone, differs from this DNA's translation at residue 14; the protein shown is translated from the DNA. The chain combines TRDV2 with TRDJ3; maybe TRDD3 (5 bases). Germline values: CDR1 GEAIGNYY, CDR2 EKD. CDR3 size: 17 residues. The CDR3 DNA sequence: TGTGCCTGTGACACCGAGGGTGACTCCTGGGACACCCGACGGATGTTTTTC. Translated, it gives CACDTEGDSWDTRRMFF.

This clone was counted only a few times. A far larger clone is only one base removed, so a read error is likely. The same CDR3 arises from other DNA sequences in this sample as well. The CDR3 sequence is CACDKVLGDTGINWDTRQMFF. CDR3 DNA: TGTGCCTGTGACAAAGTACTGGGGGATACAGGGATAAACTGGGACACCCGACAGATGTTTTTC. The V and J genes are TRDV2 and TRDJ3; 12 positions match TRDD3. V lost 2 bases and J lost 3; bases outside the gene matches: 13. The CDR3 contains 21 residues. Germline loops: CDR1 GEAIGNYY, CDR2 EKD.

A word on this clone: This DNA translates differently at residue 14 from the TCRdb protein, which is that of a much larger clone; a read error is likely, and the protein shown is the DNA's own translation. This chain uses TRDV2 with TRDJ3; TRDD3 matches 8 bases. The CDR3 extends over 18 amino acids. Germline V gives CDR1 GEAIGNYY, CDR2 EKD. This CDR3 is CACDTVWGSSWDTLQMFF. CDR3 nucleotides: TGTGCCTGTGACACCGTCTGGGGGAGCTCCTGGGACACCCTACAGATGTTTTTC.

This clone has more than one count but fewer than ten. One base away lies a much larger clone, so this may be a sequencing read error. In the same sample, other DNA sequences code for this CDR3. The chain combines TRDV1 with TRDJ1; no definite D call. The V end was cut by 2 bases, the J end by 4 bases, with 11 bases between. The CDR3 spans 14 residues. Germline V gives CDR1 TSWWSYY, CDR2 QGS. In nucleotides, the CDR3 is TGTGCTCTTGGGGAAGGTGGGTCCCACGATAAACTCATCTTT. Translation: CALGEGGSHDKLIF.

Note on this clone: A read error may explain this, as a much larger clone is one base away. The same CDR3 can be traced to other DNA sequences in this sample. The genes are TRDV2 and TRDJ2; 7 nucleotides match TRDD3. Germline CDR1 GEAIGNYY, CDR2 EKD. CDR3 length: 13 residues. Unmatched junction bases numbered 5, after V lost 7 bases and J lost 4 bases. CDR3: CACDYWGTAQLFF. The DNA for the CDR3 is TGTGCCTGCGACTACTGGGGGACAGCACAACTCTTCTTT.

This clone was picked up a small number of times. Since a far larger clone is one base different, this is likely a read error. J is TRDJ1 and V is TRDV2; 7 bases are a match to TRDD3. The CDR3 sequence is 13 residues long. Germline CDR1 GEAIGNYY, CDR2 EKD. The CDR3 nucleotides read TGTGCCTGTGACACCTGGGGGACCGATAAACCCATCTTT. Translation: CACDTWGTDKPIF.

A word on this clone: Translating this DNA gives a protein that differs at residue 16 from the TCRdb one, which belongs to a much larger clone; a read error is likely, and the protein shown is this translation. The chain recombines TRDV2 with TRDJ2, with 10 bases aligning to TRDD3. The CDR3 is 18 residues long. CDR1 GEAIGNYY and CDR2 EKD come from the germline V gene. CDR3 DNA sequence: TGTGCCTGTGACTCAGTACTGGGGGATCCCGCTTTGACAGCACAACCCTTCTTT. Its protein product is CACDSVLGDPALTAQPFF.

Worth noting for this clone: This may be a read error, as it is one base from a much larger clone. This sequence joins TRDV2 and TRDJ3; TRDD3 matches 7 bases. This CDR3 is 17 amino acids long. Germline V gene lookup returns CDR1 GEAIGNYY and CDR2 EKD. V was clipped by 3 bases and J by 3 bases; unmatched bases: 7. In DNA, the CDR3 is TGTGCCTGTGACCCACTGGGGTCTCGCTGGGACACCCGACAGATGTTTTTC. It encodes CACDPLGSRWDTRQMFF.

This clone ranks as medium-sized (0.01 to 0.1%). The same CDR3 also results from other DNA sequences found in this sample. The J gene is TRDJ2, the V gene TRDV1; TRDD3 matches 7 bases. V lost 0 bases, J lost 0 bases, and 16 bases stayed unmatched. CDR1 and CDR2 from the germline V gene are TSWWSYY and QGS. There are 21 residues in the CDR3. The CDR3 DNA reads TGTGCTCTTGGGGAACTACCAAGGTTCGTCTGGGGGTTAGCTTTGACAGCACAACTCTTCTTT. It encodes CALGELPRFVWGLALTAQLFF.

In its sample, this clone was seen a few times. A read error likely explains why the TCRdb protein, taken from a much larger clone, differs from this DNA's translation at residue 12; the protein shown is translated from the DNA. The rearrangement links TRDV2 to TRDJ3; D not resolved. This CDR3 contains 18 residues. Germline-derived CDR1 and CDR2 are GEAIGNYY and EKD. This chain's CDR3 is CACDTGGASSWNTRQMFF. The CDR3 nucleotides read TGTGCCTGTGACACCGGAGGGGCAAGCTCCTGGAACACCCGACAGATGTTTTTC.

This clone has at least ten counts. Other DNA sequences of this sample code for an identical CDR3. Here the CDR3 reads CACDPWGALAWDTRQMFF. The CDR3 DNA is TGTGCCTGTGACCCCTGGGGGGCCCTCGCCTGGGACACCCGACAGATGTTTTTC. The chain links TRDV2 to TRDJ3; TRDD3 matches at 7 bases. This CDR3 region has 18 residues. J lost 2 bases, V lost 3 bases, and 9 bases had no gene match. CDR1 is GEAIGNYY and CDR2 is EKD in the germline V gene.

The chain combines TRDV1 with TRDJ1; TRDD3 matches at 10 bases. Germline V lookup: CDR1 TSWWSYY, CDR2 QGS. V shed 0 bases, J shed 3 bases, and the junction held 19 bases outside the gene matches. The CDR3 totals 21 residues. In DNA form, the CDR3 reads TGTGCTCTTGGGGAACTAAAGGCCCTAGTACTGGGGGATGCATCTGCCGATAAACTCATCTTT. It specifies CALGELKALVLGDASADKLIF.

Note on this clone: The likely explanation is a read error, given a far larger clone one base away. Other DNA sequences in the same sample also yield this CDR3. The chain carries TRDV2 and TRDJ3, with 11 nucleotides matching TRDD3. The CDR3 covers 19 residues. V lost 2 bases and J lost 3; bases outside the gene matches: 8. CDR1 is GEAIGNYY and CDR2 is EKD in the germline V gene. CDR3 in DNA: TGTGCCTGTGACAGTACTGGGGGATATGGGGACTGGGACACCCGACAGATGTTTTTC. Amino acids: CACDSTGGYGDWDTRQMFF.

Turning to this clone: This DNA's translation and the protein TCRdb lists, from a much larger clone, do not match at residue 6, likely due to a read error; the protein shown is translated from the DNA. The rearrangement uses TRDV2 and TRDJ1, with D possibly being TRDD3 (6 bases). Between the trimmed V and J ends, which lost 5 bases and 4 bases, there was a span of 16 bases. The CDR3 extends over 14 amino acids. Germline values: CDR1 GEAIGNYY, CDR2 EKD. The CDR3 DNA reads TGTGCCTGTGGGCCAATGGGGGGTCTCGATAAACTCATCTTT. Protein: CACGPMGGLDKLIF.

This clone has a handful of counts. This may arise from a read error, as a much more abundant clone is one base away. Other DNA sequences in the same sample also yield this CDR3. V usage is TRDV1 and J usage is TRDJ2; 8 bases map to TRDD3. This CDR3 spans 21 amino acids. The germline CDR1 and CDR2 sequences are TSWWSYY and QGS. CDR3 nucleotide sequence: TGTGCTCTTGGGGACGGCCCCCCTCCGGGGTGGGGGATTAGAGCTACAGCGCAACTCTTCTTT. This codes for CALGDGPPPGWGIRATAQLFF.

Points on this clone: TCRdb's listed protein matches a much larger clone and diverges from this DNA's translation at residue 4, likely through a read error; the protein shown comes from the DNA. This sequence joins TRDV2 and TRDJ3; 8 nucleotides align to TRDD3. CDR1 and CDR2 (germline): GEAIGNYY, EKD. The CDR3 loop spans 18 amino acids. CDR3 DNA: TGTGCCTGTGGCACCGTGGGGGATCTCTCCTGGGACACCCGACAGATGTTTTTC. It specifies CACGTVGDLSWDTRQMFF.

On this clone itself: This may stem from a read error, because a much larger clone lies one nucleotide away. The sample carries other DNA sequences with the same CDR3. The chain has TRDV1 and TRDJ1, with TRDD3 identical over 10 bases. The germline V gene has CDR1 TSWWSYY and CDR2 QGS. The CDR3 covers 18 residues. After removal of 5 bases from V and 10 bases from J, the junction contained 22 bases not matched to a gene. Here the CDR3 reads CALGRKGGRLLGDGRLIF. For the CDR3, the DNA is TGTGCTCTTGGGAGGAAAGGGGGAAGGTTACTGGGGGATGGCAGACTCATCTTT.

This clone was counted a few times. A much larger clonotype is one base distant, so this may be a read error. This rearrangement joins TRDV2 to TRDJ3; D is perhaps TRDD3 (5 bases). Germline lookup yields CDR1 GEAIGNYY and CDR2 EKD. This CDR3 region has 17 residues. This CDR3 is CACDTAGSSWDTRQTFF. In DNA, the CDR3 is TGTGCCTGTGACACCGCTGGGAGCTCCTGGGACACCCGACAGACGTTTTTC.

This clone was counted a few times. This may be a read error, as it is one base from a much larger clone. Other nucleotide sequences in the sample specify the same CDR3. The chain has TRDV1 and TRDJ2; D unresolved. Per the germline V gene, CDR1 is TSWWSYY and CDR2 is QGS. This CDR3 has 14 amino acids. CDR3 coding DNA: TGTGCTCTTGGGGAGAGTTATTTGACAGCGCAACTCTTCTTT. Its translation is CALGESYLTAQLFF.

Comment on this clone: The protein recorded in TCRdb matches a much larger clone and deviates from this DNA's translation at residue 10, suggesting a read error; the protein here is obtained by translating the DNA. This sequence joins TRDV2 and TRDJ1, with TRDD3 matching 8 bases. V lost 0 bases, J lost 4 bases, and 6 bases stayed unmatched. CDR1 is GEAIGNYY, CDR2 EKD, per germline. The CDR3 extends over 15 amino acids. The CDR3 region is CACDTLWGNNDKLIF. CDR3 in DNA: TGTGCCTGTGACACCCTCTGGGGGAACAACGATAAACTCATCTTT.

Sample share makes this clone medium-sized (0.01 to 0.1%). Within the sample, other DNA sequences also encode this same CDR3. The rearrangement joins TRDV2 to TRDJ3; TRDD3 aligns across 12 bases. The germline CDR1 and CDR2 sequences are GEAIGNYY and EKD. The trim removed 4 bases at V and 0 bases at J, leaving 9 bases unmatched. This CDR3 contains 20 residues. The CDR3 here is CACDRVLGDTSSWDTRQMFF. DNA of the CDR3: TGTGCCTGTGATCGTGTACTGGGGGATACTAGCTCCTGGGACACCCGACAGATGTTTTTC.